Sequencing of this T cell receptor (beta chain) was carried out in a study of blood T cell repertoires in COVID-19. Study as a whole: Both acute and convalescent COVID-19 samples were obtained from the United States, Italy and Spain.

Sequenced by immunoSEQ multiplex PCR; TCRdb stores in-frame clones only, minus some. The sample lists about 140,000 clones, around nine tenths occurring once. V was shortened by 5 bases and J by 6 bases, with 14 bases between the two germline ends. Germline assignment: CDR1 LGHDT and CDR2 YNNKEL (reference sequence). The CDR3 extends over 14 amino acids. This TCR was recovered from a human donor in a cohort sampled during active COVID-19. The chain recombines TRBV3-1 (or the pseudogene TRBV3-2) with TRBJ1-5; D possibly corresponds to TRBD1 (5 bases). Specimen: peripheral blood. The CDR3 reads CASSSGLTGQPQHF. Written as DNA, the CDR3 is TGTGCCAGCAGCTCAGGGTTGACGGGTCAGCCCCAGCATTTT.